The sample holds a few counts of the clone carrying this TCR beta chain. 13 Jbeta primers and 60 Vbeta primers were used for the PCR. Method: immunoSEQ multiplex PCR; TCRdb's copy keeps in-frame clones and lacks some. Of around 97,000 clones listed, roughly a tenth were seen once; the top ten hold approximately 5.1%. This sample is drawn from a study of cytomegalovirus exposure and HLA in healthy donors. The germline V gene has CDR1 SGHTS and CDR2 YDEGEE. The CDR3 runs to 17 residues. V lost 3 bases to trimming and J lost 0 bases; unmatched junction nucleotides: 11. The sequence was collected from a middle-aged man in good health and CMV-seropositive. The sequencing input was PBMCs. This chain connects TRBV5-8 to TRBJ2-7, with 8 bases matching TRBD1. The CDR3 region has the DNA TGTGCCAGCAGCTCGACAGGGGTCGCGCCCCACTCCTACGAGCAGTACTTC. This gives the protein CASSSTGVAPHSYEQYF.